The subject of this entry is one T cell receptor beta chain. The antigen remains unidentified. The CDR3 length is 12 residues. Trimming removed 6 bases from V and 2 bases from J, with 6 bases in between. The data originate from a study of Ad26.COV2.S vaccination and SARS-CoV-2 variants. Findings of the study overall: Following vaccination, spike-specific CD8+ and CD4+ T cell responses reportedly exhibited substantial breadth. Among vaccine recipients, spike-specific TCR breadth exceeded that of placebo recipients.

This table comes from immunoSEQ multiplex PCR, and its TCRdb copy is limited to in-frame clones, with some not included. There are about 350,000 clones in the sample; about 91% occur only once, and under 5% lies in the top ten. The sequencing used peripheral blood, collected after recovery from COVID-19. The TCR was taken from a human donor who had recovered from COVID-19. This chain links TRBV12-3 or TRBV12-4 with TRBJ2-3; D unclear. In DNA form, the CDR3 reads TGTGCCAGCAGGTGGTCCACAGATACGCAGTATTTT. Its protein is CASRWSTDTQYF.